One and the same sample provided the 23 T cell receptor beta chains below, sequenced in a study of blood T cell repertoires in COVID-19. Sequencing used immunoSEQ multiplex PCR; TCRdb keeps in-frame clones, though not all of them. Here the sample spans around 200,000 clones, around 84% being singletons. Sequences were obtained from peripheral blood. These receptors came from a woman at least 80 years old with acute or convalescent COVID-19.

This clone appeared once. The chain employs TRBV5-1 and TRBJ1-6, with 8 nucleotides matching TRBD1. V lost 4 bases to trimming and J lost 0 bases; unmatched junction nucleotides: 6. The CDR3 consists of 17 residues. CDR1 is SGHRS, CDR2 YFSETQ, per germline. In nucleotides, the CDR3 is TGCGCCAGCAGCAACGGACAGGGACGCTCCTATAATTCACCCCTCCACTTT. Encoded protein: CASSNGQGRSYNSPLHF.

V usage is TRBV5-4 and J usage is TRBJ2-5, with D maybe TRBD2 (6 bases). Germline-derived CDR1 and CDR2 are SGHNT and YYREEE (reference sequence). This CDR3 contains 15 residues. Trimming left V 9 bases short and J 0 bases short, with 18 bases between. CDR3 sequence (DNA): TGTGCCACAGAATCGGCAGGGAGGTACCAAGAGACCCAGTACTTC. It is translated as CATESAGRYQETQYF.

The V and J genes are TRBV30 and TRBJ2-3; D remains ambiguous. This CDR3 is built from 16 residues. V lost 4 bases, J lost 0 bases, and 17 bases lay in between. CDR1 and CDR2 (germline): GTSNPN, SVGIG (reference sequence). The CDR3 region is CAWTKLGSTSTDTQYF. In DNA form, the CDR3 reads TGTGCCTGGACAAAGTTGGGCAGTACGAGCACAGATACGCAGTATTTT.

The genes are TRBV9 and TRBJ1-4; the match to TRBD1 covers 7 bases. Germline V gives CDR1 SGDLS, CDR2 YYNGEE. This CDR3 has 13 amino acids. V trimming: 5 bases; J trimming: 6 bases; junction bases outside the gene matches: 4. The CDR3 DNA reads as TGTGCCAGCAGAGGGACAGCGGATGAAAAACTGTTTTTT. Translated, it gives CASRGTADEKLFF.

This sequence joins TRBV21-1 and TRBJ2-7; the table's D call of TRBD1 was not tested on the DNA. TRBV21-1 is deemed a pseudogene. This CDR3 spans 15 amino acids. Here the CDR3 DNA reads TGTGCCAGCAGCAAAGTTTGCAGGTTGACCTACGAGCAGTACTTC. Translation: CASSKVCRLTYEQYF.

This chain's CDR3 is CASSSTEGGPQHF. CDR3 nucleotides: TGTGCCAGCAGCTCTACGGAAGGAGGGCCCCAGCATTTT. The V call is TRBV7-2, the J call TRBJ1-5; D not resolved. This CDR3 is built from 13 residues. The germline V gene encodes CDR1 SGHTA and CDR2 FQGNSA. The V and J ends lost 4 bases and 9 bases respectively, with 13 bases between them.

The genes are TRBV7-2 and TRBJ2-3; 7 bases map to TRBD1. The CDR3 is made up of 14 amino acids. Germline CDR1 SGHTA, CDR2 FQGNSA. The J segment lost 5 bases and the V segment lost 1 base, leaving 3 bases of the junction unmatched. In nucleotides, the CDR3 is TGTGCCAGCAGCTTAGGAGGGGGCGTAGATACGCAGTATTTT. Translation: CASSLGGGVDTQYF.

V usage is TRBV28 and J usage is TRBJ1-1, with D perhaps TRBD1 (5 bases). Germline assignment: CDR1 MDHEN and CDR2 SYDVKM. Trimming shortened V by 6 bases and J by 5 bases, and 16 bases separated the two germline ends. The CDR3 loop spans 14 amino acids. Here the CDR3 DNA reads TGTGCCAGCAGCTACCGGGGGGTGTGGACTGAAGCTTTCTTT. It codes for CASSYRGVWTEAFF. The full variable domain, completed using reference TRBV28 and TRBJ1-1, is DVKVTQSSRYLVKRTGEKVFLECVQDMDHENMFWYRQDPGLGLRLIYFSYDVKMKEKGDIPEGYSVSREKKERFSLILESASTNQTSMYLCASSYRGVWTEAFFGQGTRLTVV.

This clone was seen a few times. The CDR3 coding sequence is TGTGCCAGCAGTGAGCCCCAAGACAGGGTGGTCAATGAGCAGTTCTTC. As protein: CASSEPQDRVVNEQFF. The chain uses TRBV25-1 and TRBJ2-1, with 7 bases matching TRBD1. J was trimmed by 6 bases and V by 3 bases; bases with no gene match: 11. The V gene's germline CDR1 is MGHDK and CDR2 SYGVNS. The CDR3 loop spans 16 amino acids.

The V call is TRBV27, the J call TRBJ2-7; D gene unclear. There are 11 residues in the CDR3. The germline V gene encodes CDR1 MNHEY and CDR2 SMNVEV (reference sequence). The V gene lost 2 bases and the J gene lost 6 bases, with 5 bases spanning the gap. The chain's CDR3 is CASSLGLEQYF. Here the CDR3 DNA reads TGTGCCAGCAGTTTAGGCCTCGAGCAGTACTTC.

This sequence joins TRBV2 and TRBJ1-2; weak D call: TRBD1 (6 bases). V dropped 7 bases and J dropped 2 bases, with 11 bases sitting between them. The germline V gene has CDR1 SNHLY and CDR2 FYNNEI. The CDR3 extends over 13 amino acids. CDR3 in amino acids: CASNGQQNYGYTF. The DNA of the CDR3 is TGTGCCAGCAACGGACAGCAGAACTATGGCTACACCTTC. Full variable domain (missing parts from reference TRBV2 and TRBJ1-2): EPEVTQTPSHQVTQMGQEVILRCVPISNHLYFYWYRQILGQKVEFLVSFYNNEISEKSEIFDDQFSVERPDGSNFTLKIRSTKLEDSAMYFCASNGQQNYGYTFGSGTRLTVV.

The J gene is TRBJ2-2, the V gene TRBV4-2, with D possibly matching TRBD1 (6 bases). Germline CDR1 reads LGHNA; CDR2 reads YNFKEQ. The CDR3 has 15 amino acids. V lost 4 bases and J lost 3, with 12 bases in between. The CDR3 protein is CASSPDRSYTGELFF. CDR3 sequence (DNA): TGTGCCAGCAGCCCCGACAGGAGTTACACCGGGGAGCTGTTTTTT.

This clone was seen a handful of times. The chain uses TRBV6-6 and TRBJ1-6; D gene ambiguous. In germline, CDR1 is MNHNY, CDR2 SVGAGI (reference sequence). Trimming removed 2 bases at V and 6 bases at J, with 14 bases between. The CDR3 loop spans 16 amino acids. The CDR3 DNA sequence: TGTGCCAGCAGTTACAGAGCGGGTTCGGGTAATTCACCCCTCCACTTT. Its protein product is CASSYRAGSGNSPLHF.

The CDR3 DNA is TGTGCCAGCAGACGCACCACCGGGACAGGGGTTACTGAAGCTTTCTTT. Protein sequence: CASRRTTGTGVTEAFF. The genes are TRBV5-4 and TRBJ1-1, with TRBD1 identical over 10 bases. Germline trimming cut 5 bases from V and 5 bases from J; bases unmatched to any gene: 12. The germline gives CDR1 SGHNT, CDR2 YYREEE (reference sequence). CDR3 length: 16 residues.

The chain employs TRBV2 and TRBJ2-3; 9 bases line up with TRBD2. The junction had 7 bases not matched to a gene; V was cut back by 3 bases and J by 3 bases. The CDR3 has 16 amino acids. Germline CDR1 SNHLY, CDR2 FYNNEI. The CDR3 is CASSEVSGRGTDTQYF. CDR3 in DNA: TGTGCCAGCAGTGAGGTTAGCGGGAGAGGGACAGATACGCAGTATTTT.

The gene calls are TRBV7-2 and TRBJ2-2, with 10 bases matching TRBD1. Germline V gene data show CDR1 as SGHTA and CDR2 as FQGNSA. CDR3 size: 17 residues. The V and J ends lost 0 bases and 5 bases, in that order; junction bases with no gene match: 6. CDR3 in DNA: TGTGCCAGCAGCTTAGCGGGGACAGGGGTGAAAACCGGGGAGCTGTTTTTT. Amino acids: CASSLAGTGVKTGELFF.

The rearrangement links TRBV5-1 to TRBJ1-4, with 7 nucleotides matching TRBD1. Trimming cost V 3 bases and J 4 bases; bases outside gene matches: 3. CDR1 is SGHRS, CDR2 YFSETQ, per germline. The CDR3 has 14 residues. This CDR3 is CASSWGQRNEKLFF. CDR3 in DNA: TGCGCCAGCAGCTGGGGACAGCGTAATGAAAAACTGTTTTTT.

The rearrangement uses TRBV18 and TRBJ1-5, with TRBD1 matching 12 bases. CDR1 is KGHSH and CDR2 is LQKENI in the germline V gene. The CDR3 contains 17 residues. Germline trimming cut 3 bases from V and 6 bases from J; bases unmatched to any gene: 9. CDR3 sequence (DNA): TGTGCCAGCTCACCTTCTTCTGGGACAGGGGGCAGTCAGCCCCAGCATTTT. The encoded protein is CASSPSSGTGGSQPQHF.

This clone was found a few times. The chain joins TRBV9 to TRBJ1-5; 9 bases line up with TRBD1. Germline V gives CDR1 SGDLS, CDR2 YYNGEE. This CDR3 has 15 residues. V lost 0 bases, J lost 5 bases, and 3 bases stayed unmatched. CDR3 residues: CASSVGTGDYQPQHF. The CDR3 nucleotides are TGTGCCAGCAGCGTAGGGACAGGGGATTATCAGCCCCAGCATTTT.

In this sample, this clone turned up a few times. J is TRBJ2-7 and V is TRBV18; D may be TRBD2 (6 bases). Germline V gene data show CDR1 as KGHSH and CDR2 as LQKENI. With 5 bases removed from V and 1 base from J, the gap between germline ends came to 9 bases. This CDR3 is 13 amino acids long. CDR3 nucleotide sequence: TGTGCCAGCTCAGGGCGGGGTTCCTACGAGCAGTACTTC. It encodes CASSGRGSYEQYF.

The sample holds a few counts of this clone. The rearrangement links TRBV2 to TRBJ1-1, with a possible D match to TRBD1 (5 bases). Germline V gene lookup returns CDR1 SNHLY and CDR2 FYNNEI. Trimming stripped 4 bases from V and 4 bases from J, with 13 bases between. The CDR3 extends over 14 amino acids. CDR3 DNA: TGTGCCAGCAGTGTTCACAGGTCGGGCACTGAAGCTTTCTTT. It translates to CASSVHRSGTEAFF. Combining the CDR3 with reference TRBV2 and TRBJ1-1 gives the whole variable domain EPEVTQTPSHQVTQMGQEVILRCVPISNHLYFYWYRQILGQKVEFLVSFYNNEISEKSEIFDDQFSVERPDGSNFTLKIRSTKLEDSAMYFCASSVHRSGTEAFFGQGTRLTVV.

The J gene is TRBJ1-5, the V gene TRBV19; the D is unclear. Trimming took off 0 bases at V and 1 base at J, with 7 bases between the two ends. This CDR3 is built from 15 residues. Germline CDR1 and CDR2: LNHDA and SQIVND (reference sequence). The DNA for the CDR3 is TGTGCCAGTAGTATAGACCGCTACAGCAATCAGCCCCAGCATTTT. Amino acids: CASSIDRYSNQPQHF.

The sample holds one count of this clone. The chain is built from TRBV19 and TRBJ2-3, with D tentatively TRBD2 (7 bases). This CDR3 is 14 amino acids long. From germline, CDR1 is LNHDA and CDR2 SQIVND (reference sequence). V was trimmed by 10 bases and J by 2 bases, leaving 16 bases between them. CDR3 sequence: CATQEGGITDTQYF. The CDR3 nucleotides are TGTGCCACCCAGGAGGGGGGGATCACAGATACGCAGTATTTT.